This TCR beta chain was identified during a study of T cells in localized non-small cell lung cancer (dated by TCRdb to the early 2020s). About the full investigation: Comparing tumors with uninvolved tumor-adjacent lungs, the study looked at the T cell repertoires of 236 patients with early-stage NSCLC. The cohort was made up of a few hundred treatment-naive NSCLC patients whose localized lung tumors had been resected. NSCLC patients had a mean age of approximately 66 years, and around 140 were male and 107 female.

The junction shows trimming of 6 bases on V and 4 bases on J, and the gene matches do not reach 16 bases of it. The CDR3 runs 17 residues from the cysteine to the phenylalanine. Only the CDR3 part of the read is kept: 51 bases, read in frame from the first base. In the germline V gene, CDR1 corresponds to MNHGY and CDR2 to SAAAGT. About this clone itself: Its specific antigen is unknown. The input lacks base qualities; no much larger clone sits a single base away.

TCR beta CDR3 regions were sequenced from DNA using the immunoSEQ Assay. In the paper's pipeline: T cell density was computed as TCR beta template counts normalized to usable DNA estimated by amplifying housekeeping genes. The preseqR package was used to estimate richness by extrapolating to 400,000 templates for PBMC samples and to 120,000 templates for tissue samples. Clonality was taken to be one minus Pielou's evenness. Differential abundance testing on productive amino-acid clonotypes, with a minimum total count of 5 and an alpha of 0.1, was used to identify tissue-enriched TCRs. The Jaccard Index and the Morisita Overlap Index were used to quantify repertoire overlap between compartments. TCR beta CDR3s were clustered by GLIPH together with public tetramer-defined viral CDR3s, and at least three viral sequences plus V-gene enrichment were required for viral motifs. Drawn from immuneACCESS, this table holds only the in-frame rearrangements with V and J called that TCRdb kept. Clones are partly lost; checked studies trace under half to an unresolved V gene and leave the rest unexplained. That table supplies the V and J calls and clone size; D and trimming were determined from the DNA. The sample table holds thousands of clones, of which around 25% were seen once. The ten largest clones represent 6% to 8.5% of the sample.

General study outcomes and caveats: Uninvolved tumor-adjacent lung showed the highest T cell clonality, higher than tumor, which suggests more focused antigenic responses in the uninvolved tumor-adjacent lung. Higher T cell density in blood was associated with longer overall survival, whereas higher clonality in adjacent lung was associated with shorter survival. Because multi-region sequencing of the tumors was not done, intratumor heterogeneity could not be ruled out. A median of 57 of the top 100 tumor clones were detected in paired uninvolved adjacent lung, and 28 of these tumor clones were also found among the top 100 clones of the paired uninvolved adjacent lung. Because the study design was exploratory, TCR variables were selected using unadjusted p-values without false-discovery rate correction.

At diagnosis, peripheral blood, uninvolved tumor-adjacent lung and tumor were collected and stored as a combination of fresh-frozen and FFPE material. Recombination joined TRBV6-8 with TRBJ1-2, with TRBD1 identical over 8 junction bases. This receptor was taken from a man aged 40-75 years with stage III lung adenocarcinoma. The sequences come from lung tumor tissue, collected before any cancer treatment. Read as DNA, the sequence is TGTGCCAGCAGACGATTTCTGCGACAGGGGCCTCGCTATGGCTACACCTTC. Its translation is CASRRFLRQGPRYGYTF.